A single sample gave rise to the 16 T cell receptor beta chains below, sequenced in a study of cytomegalovirus exposure and HLA in healthy donors. With 60 Vbeta and 13 Jbeta primers, the PCR was carried out. Some clones are missing from TCRdb's copy, which holds only in-frame ones; the method was immunoSEQ multiplex PCR. The table shows some 130,000 clones, with 60% to 80% occurring only once. What was sequenced was PBMCs. The receptors were sampled from a woman aged 55-70 years in good health and CMV-seronegative.

The chain recombines TRBV30 with TRBJ1-4; 7 positions agree with TRBD1. J lost 5 bases, V lost 5 bases, and 5 bases had no gene match. This CDR3 comprises 13 residues. From germline, CDR1 is GTSNPN and CDR2 SVGIG (reference sequence). CDR3 region: CAWQTGHNEKLFF. For the CDR3, the DNA is TGTGCCTGGCAGACAGGGCACAATGAAAAACTGTTTTTT.

The V and J genes are TRBV28 and TRBJ2-7; a possible D gene is TRBD2 (6 bases). The CDR3 is 13 amino acids. Germline assignment: CDR1 MDHEN and CDR2 SYDVKM. V was cut by 10 bases and J by 2 bases, with 15 bases left in between. CDR3 in DNA: TGTGCCACCACGGGGGACGCACCCTACGAGCAGTACTTC. Translating gives CATTGDAPYEQYF.

A single count supports this clone. This chain links TRBV5-1 with TRBJ1-4; 8 bases are a match to TRBD1. Per germline, CDR1 SGHRS and CDR2 YFSETQ. CDR3 length: 15 amino acids. Unmatched junction bases numbered 9, after V lost 3 bases and J lost 8 bases. CDR3 amino acids: CASSWGQVKGEKLFF. Written as DNA, the CDR3 is TGCGCCAGCAGCTGGGGACAGGTTAAGGGGGAAAAACTGTTTTTT.

The V gene is TRBV6-1, the J gene TRBJ2-1; a possible D gene is TRBD1 (6 bases). The CDR3 length is 13 residues. The germline CDR1 and CDR2 sequences are MNHNS and SASEGT. V gave up 4 bases and J gave up 7 bases, with 11 bases separating them. CDR3 sequence: CASSVTGRNEQFF. CDR3 bases: TGTGCCAGCAGTGTTACAGGGCGAAATGAGCAGTTCTTC.

This sequence joins TRBV20-1 and TRBJ1-1, with D hard to call. Germline V CDR1 and CDR2: DFQATT, SNEGSKA (reference sequence). This CDR3 comprises 11 residues. V dropped 6 bases and J dropped 2 bases, with 7 bases sitting between them. CDR3 nucleotides: TGCAGTGCCGGAGTAAACACTGAAGCTTTCTTT. Protein product: CSAGVNTEAFF.

This chain connects TRBV19 to TRBJ2-6; 8 nucleotides agree with TRBD1. V dropped 7 bases and J dropped 0; count of bases not matched to a gene: 8. CDR1 and CDR2 from the germline V gene are LNHDA and SQIVND (reference sequence). This CDR3 contains 17 residues. The CDR3 DNA is TGTGCCAGTACCACACCGGGACAGGCCTCTGGGGCCAACGTCCTGACTTTC. This gives the protein CASTTPGQASGANVLTF.

This chain joins TRBV7-2 and TRBJ2-1; D perhaps matches TRBD2 (5 bases). V was clipped by 6 bases and J by 0 bases, with 12 bases between them. The CDR3 sequence is 15 residues long. Germline V CDR1 and CDR2: SGHTA, FQGNSA. The CDR3 protein is CASRTGLHSYNEQFF. CDR3 DNA: TGTGCCAGCAGAACCGGACTTCACTCCTACAATGAGCAGTTCTTC.

The CDR3 region is CASSPGQGGEQYF. DNA of the CDR3: TGTGCCAGCTCACCCGGACAGGGGGGTGAGCAGTACTTC. The rearrangement links TRBV18 to TRBJ2-7, with 10 positions matching TRBD1. The CDR3 runs 13 residues. CDR1 KGHSH and CDR2 LQKENI come from the germline V gene. With V trimmed by 3 bases and J by 7 bases, 3 bases remained unmatched. Full variable domain (outside the CDR3, taken from reference TRBV18 and TRBJ2-7): NAGVMQNPRHLVRRRGQEARLRCSPMKGHSHVYWYRQLPEEGLKFMVYLQKENIIDESGMPKERFSAEFPKEGPSILRIQQVVRGDSAAYFCASSPGQGGEQYFGPGTRLTVT.

The chain uses TRBV7-8 and TRBJ2-3; TRBD1 matches 8 bases. There are 17 residues in the CDR3. With 0 bases clipped from V and 4 bases from J, the junction kept 9 bases outside the gene matches. Germline V CDR1 and CDR2: SGHVS, FQNEAQ. The CDR3, as DNA: TGTGCCAGCAGCTTAGCGCACGGCAGGGGGCCAGCAGATACGCAGTATTTT. Its protein product is CASSLAHGRGPADTQYF.

The chain uses TRBV11-2 and TRBJ1-2; D is possibly TRBD1 (5 bases). From germline, CDR1 is SGHAT and CDR2 FQNNGV. V gave up 0 bases and J gave up 4 bases, with 9 bases separating them. The CDR3 consists of 14 residues. CDR3 region: CASSLDQGRYGYTF. CDR3 sequence (DNA): TGTGCCAGCAGCTTAGACCAGGGTCGCTATGGCTACACCTTC.

The chain carries TRBV19 and TRBJ1-2; 10 nucleotides align to TRBD1. The V gene end was trimmed by 10 bases and the J gene end by 4 bases; junction bases not matched to a gene: 9. Germline-derived CDR1 and CDR2 are LNHDA and SQIVND (reference sequence). The CDR3 is 14 residues long. The CDR3 protein is CATQGGTGVYGYTF. In DNA form, the CDR3 reads TGTGCCACGCAAGGCGGGACAGGGGTCTATGGCTACACCTTC.

The chain combines TRBV7-3 with TRBJ2-5, with a tentative D call TRBD1 (6 bases). V lost 5 bases to trimming and J lost 1 base, with 8 bases between them. There are 13 residues in the CDR3. The germline V gene has CDR1 SGHTA and CDR2 FQGTGA. The CDR3 is CASSGGPQETQYF. CDR3 nucleotide sequence: TGTGCCAGCAGCGGGGGCCCCCAAGAGACCCAGTACTTC.

The V gene is TRBV30, the J gene TRBJ1-1; D unresolved. The CDR3 sequence is 11 residues long. Trimming pared 4 bases from V and 11 bases from J, leaving 14 bases between. CDR1 and CDR2 from the germline V gene are GTSNPN and SVGIG (reference sequence). CDR3 amino acids: CAWKFSQAAFF. The CDR3 coding sequence is TGTGCCTGGAAGTTTTCTCAGGCTGCTTTCTTT.

This clone was counted a single time. This chain connects TRBV15 to TRBJ2-7; D is possibly TRBD2 (6 bases). Germline V gives CDR1 LNHNV, CDR2 YYDKDF (reference sequence). The ends were cut back, 3 bases at V and 3 bases at J, with 18 bases in the middle. The CDR3 runs to 16 residues. The chain's CDR3 is CATSSDETGTGYEQYF. The CDR3 nucleotides read TGTGCCACCAGCAGCGATGAGACTGGGACTGGCTACGAGCAGTACTTC.

This chain uses TRBV6-1 with TRBJ2-5, with D unclear. CDR1 is MNHNS and CDR2 is SASEGT in the germline V gene. This CDR3 has 11 amino acids. V gave up 2 bases and J gave up 7 bases, with 5 bases separating them. CDR3 nucleotides: TGTGCCAGCAGTGAACCCAGGACCCAGTACTTC. It codes for CASSEPRTQYF.

This chain joins TRBV27 and TRBJ2-7, with D possibly being TRBD1 (5 bases). CDR3 length: 14 residues. Trimming cost V 5 bases and J 6 bases, with 17 bases left between them. The germline gives CDR1 MNHEY, CDR2 SMNVEV (reference sequence). The CDR3 sequence is CASSQRGGAPEQYF. The DNA for the CDR3 is TGTGCCAGCAGTCAAAGGGGTGGGGCCCCCGAGCAGTACTTC.